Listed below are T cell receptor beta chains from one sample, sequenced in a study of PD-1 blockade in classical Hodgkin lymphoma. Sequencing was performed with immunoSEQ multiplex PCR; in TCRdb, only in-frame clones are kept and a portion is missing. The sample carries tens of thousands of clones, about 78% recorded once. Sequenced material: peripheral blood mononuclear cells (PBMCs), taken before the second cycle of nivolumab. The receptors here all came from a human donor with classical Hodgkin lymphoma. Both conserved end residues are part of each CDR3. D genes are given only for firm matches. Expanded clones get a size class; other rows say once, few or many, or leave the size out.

DNA: TGTGCCAGCAGCGAGGGACAGAGGTACGAGCAGTACTTC
CDR3: CASSEGQRYEQYF
size: NA
D: TRBD1
J: TRBJ2-7
V: TRBV7-8

DNA: TGTGCCAGCAGCCCCCGAGGAGGGACAGAGAACACCGGGGAGCTGTTTTTT
CDR3: CASSPRGGTENTGELFF
size: NA
D: NA
J: TRBJ2-2
V: TRBV9

DNA: TGTGCCAGTAGTATAGCCGGGAACTCCTACGAGCAGTACTTC
CDR3: CASSIAGNSYEQYF
size: NA
D: NA
J: TRBJ2-7
V: TRBV19

DNA: TGTGCCAGCAGTGACGGCCACGAGCAGTACTTC
CDR3: CASSDGHEQYF
size: few
D: NA
J: TRBJ2-7
V: TRBV6-4

DNA: TGCGCCAGCAGCGATTTCACAGATACGCAGTATTTT
CDR3: CASSDFTDTQYF
size: NA
D: NA
J: TRBJ2-3
V: TRBV5-1

DNA: TGTGCCAGCAGCTTAATACAGGGGGCAGGCGAGCAGTACTTC
CDR3: CASSLIQGAGEQYF
size: NA
D: TRBD1
J: TRBJ2-7
V: TRBV5-5

DNA: TGCAGCGTTGAACGGGACCAGGTCTACAATGAGCAGTTCTTC
CDR3: CSVERDQVYNEQFF
size: NA
D: NA
J: TRBJ2-1
V: TRBV29-1

DNA: TGCAGCGTCCCAAGCCCACACACCTACGAGCAGTACTTC
CDR3: CSVPSPHTYEQYF
size: NA
D: NA
J: TRBJ2-7
V: TRBV29-1

DNA: TGTGCCAGCAACCGGGACAGGCTGTCGTCCGAGCAGTACTTC
CDR3: CASNRDRLSSEQYF
size: NA
D: TRBD1
J: TRBJ2-7
V: TRBV2

DNA: TGTGCCAGCAGTCGACCACAGGGCCGGGAGACCCAGTACTTC
CDR3: CASSRPQGRETQYF
size: NA
D: NA
J: TRBJ2-5
V: TRBV28

DNA: TGCGCCAGCAGCTTGGCCGGAGGGAGCTCCCCCGGGGAGCTGTTTTTT
CDR3: CASSLAGGSSPGELFF
size: NA
D: NA
J: TRBJ2-2
V: TRBV5-1

DNA: TGTGCCATTCAACGGACGGGGAGGGGAACCCAGCCCCAGCATTTT
CDR3: CAIQRTGRGTQPQHF
size: few
D: NA
J: TRBJ1-5
V: TRBV2

DNA: TGTGCCTGGAGTCTGGGACAGGACCTAGCCCAGCATTTT
CDR3: CAWSLGQDLAQHF
size: few
D: TRBD1
J: TRBJ1-5
V: TRBV30

DNA: TGCGCCAGCAGCCAAGTGTTGTCCGATACGCAGTATTTT
CDR3: CASSQVLSDTQYF
size: NA
D: NA
J: TRBJ2-3
V: TRBV4-1

DNA: TGTGCCAGCAGTTACAATGCGGGCGCCTACGAGCAGTACTTC
CDR3: CASSYNAGAYEQYF
size: NA
D: NA
J: TRBJ2-7
V: TRBV6-5

DNA: TGTGCCAGCAGCAAGGGACTAGCGGGAGTAGTAGAGACCCAGTACTTC
CDR3: CASSKGLAGVVETQYF
size: NA
D: TRBD2
J: TRBJ2-5
V: TRBV5-4

DNA: TGTGCCTGGAGTTATTCCGGAGATATGAACACTGAAGCTTTCTTT
CDR3: CAWSYSGDMNTEAFF
size: NA
D: NA
J: TRBJ1-1
V: TRBV30

DNA: TGTGCCAGCAGCTCGGGACACTTCAGCTCCTACGAGCAGTACTTC
CDR3: CASSSGHFSSYEQYF
size: NA
D: NA
J: TRBJ2-7
V: TRBV11-1

DNA: TGCGCCAGCACTATAGCGGGAGGGATCTCTGGGGCCAACGTCCTGACTTTC
CDR3: CASTIAGGISGANVLTF
size: NA
D: TRBD2
J: TRBJ2-6
V: TRBV5-1

DNA: TGTGCCAGCAGTGATAACCACCGCACAGATACGCAGTATTTT
CDR3: CASSDNHRTDTQYF
size: once
D: NA
J: TRBJ2-3
V: TRBV6-1

DNA: TGTGCCAGCAGCTTTACGGGAGTGGCCAAAAACATTCAGTACTTC
CDR3: CASSFTGVAKNIQYF
size: few
D: NA
J: TRBJ2-4
V: TRBV5-6

DNA: TGTGCCAGTAGTATTGTGACTCCAACCTACAATGAGCAGTTCTTC
CDR3: CASSIVTPTYNEQFF
size: once
D: NA
J: TRBJ2-1
V: TRBV19

DNA: TGCGCCAGCAGCGGCGGGGATACGCAGTATTTT
CDR3: CASSGGDTQYF
size: NA
D: NA
J: TRBJ2-3
V: TRBV10-1

DNA: TGTGCCAGCAGCGTAGCCCCGGAGTTAGGTGAGCAGTACTTC
CDR3: CASSVAPELGEQYF
size: NA
D: NA
J: TRBJ2-7
V: TRBV9

DNA: TGCGCCAGCAGCTTGGATCGACAGGGGTCCTACAATGAGCAGTTCTTC
CDR3: CASSLDRQGSYNEQFF
size: NA
D: TRBD1
J: TRBJ2-1
V: TRBV5-1

DNA: TGTGCCAGCAGCTTAGCGGGTGGCATCTACAATGAGCAGTTCTTC
CDR3: CASSLAGGIYNEQFF
size: NA
D: NA
J: TRBJ2-1
V: TRBV7-9

DNA: TGTGCCAGCAGCTGGAGGAATGAGCAGTTCTTC
CDR3: CASSWRNEQFF
size: NA
D: NA
J: TRBJ2-1
V: TRBV7-2

DNA: TGTGCCAGCAGTCACTTTCGGGGGGCGAACAATCAGCCCCAGCATTTT
CDR3: CASSHFRGANNQPQHF
size: once
D: NA
J: TRBJ1-5
V: TRBV28

DNA: TGCGCCAGCAGCTCGGGGGGCAGAGAGGTCGGCTACACCTTC
CDR3: CASSSGGREVGYTF
size: NA
D: NA
J: TRBJ1-2
V: TRBV5-1

DNA: TGTGCCAGTAGTAAGAACAGACAGAACACTGAAGCTTTCTTT
CDR3: CASSKNRQNTEAFF
size: NA
D: NA
J: TRBJ1-1
V: TRBV19

DNA: TGTGCCAGCAGCTTAGCGACTAGCTCCGGGGAGCTGTTTTTT
CDR3: CASSLATSSGELFF
size: NA
D: TRBD2
J: TRBJ2-2
V: TRBV7-9

DNA: TGTGCCAGCAGAGGGTATGGCTACACCTTC
CDR3: CASRGYGYTF
size: NA
D: NA
J: TRBJ1-2
V: TRBV2

DNA: TGTGCCTGGAGCCCACTCAAGACTGCCCCGGGTGCGCAGTATTTT
CDR3: CAWSPLKTAPGAQYF
size: NA
D: NA
J: TRBJ2-3
V: TRBV30

DNA: TGTGCCAGTAGGGGGAGCGGGAGGGCCGGGCATGAGCAGTTCTTC
CDR3: CASRGSGRAGHEQFF
size: few
D: TRBD2
J: TRBJ2-1
V: TRBV19

DNA: TGTGCCAGCAGTTACTCGAGGACTTCCTACAATGAGCAGTTCTTC
CDR3: CASSYSRTSYNEQFF
size: few
D: NA
J: TRBJ2-1
V: TRBV6-5

DNA: TGTGCCAGTAGTCCCTATGGGGGGACTAGCGGATATTACAATGAGCAGTTCTTC
CDR3: CASSPYGGTSGYYNEQFF
size: NA
D: TRBD2
J: TRBJ2-1
V: TRBV19

DNA: TGTGCCAGCAGTGAAGTAGGGGGCTATGGCTACACCTTC
CDR3: CASSEVGGYGYTF
size: medium-sized
D: NA
J: TRBJ1-2
V: TRBV6-1

DNA: TGCGCCAGCAGCCAAGGTACCCCAGGGGAGACCCAGTACTTC
CDR3: CASSQGTPGETQYF
size: NA
D: NA
J: TRBJ2-5
V: TRBV4-1

DNA: TGTGCCAGCAGCCCGCGACCTGGAAGCTCCTACGAGCAGTACTTC
CDR3: CASSPRPGSSYEQYF
size: once
D: NA
J: TRBJ2-7
V: TRBV7-9

DNA: TGTGCCAGCAGTTACGGACACCACTACGAGCAGTACTTC
CDR3: CASSYGHHYEQYF
size: NA
D: NA
J: TRBJ2-7
V: TRBV6-5

DNA: TGTGCCAGCAGTTTATCCTGGAAACTCTGGGACGAGCAGTTCTTC
CDR3: CASSLSWKLWDEQFF
size: NA
D: NA
J: TRBJ2-1
V: TRBV27

DNA: TGTGCCAGCAGCGTGGGGGCCCCAGATACGCAGTATTTT
CDR3: CASSVGAPDTQYF
size: NA
D: NA
J: TRBJ2-3
V: TRBV9

DNA: TGTGCCAGCAGCTTAGCGATATCGGGAGGGAGTGGAGATACGCAGTATTTT
CDR3: CASSLAISGGSGDTQYF
size: NA
D: TRBD2
J: TRBJ2-3
V: TRBV7-9

DNA: TGTGCCAGCAGTGAATCCAAAACAGGGTTGGGATCCTACAATGAGCAGTTCTTC
CDR3: CASSESKTGLGSYNEQFF
size: NA
D: NA
J: TRBJ2-1
V: TRBV25-1

DNA: TGTGCCAGCAGCTCCGGAGCGGGAGTCTACAATGAGCAGTTCTTC
CDR3: CASSSGAGVYNEQFF
size: NA
D: TRBD2
J: TRBJ2-1
V: TRBV5-5

DNA: TGTGCCAGTAGTAAGGTCAGTCAGGGAGGACAGCCCCAGCATTTT
CDR3: CASSKVSQGGQPQHF
size: NA
D: NA
J: TRBJ1-5
V: TRBV19

DNA: TGCGCCAGCAGCCTGTTCGGGCTAGGAAACACCATATATTTT
CDR3: CASSLFGLGNTIYF
size: NA
D: NA
J: TRBJ1-3
V: TRBV10-2

DNA: TGTGCCAGTAGTATTGGGACAGGGATTCTCTACGAGCAGTACTTC
CDR3: CASSIGTGILYEQYF
size: NA
D: TRBD1
J: TRBJ2-7
V: TRBV19